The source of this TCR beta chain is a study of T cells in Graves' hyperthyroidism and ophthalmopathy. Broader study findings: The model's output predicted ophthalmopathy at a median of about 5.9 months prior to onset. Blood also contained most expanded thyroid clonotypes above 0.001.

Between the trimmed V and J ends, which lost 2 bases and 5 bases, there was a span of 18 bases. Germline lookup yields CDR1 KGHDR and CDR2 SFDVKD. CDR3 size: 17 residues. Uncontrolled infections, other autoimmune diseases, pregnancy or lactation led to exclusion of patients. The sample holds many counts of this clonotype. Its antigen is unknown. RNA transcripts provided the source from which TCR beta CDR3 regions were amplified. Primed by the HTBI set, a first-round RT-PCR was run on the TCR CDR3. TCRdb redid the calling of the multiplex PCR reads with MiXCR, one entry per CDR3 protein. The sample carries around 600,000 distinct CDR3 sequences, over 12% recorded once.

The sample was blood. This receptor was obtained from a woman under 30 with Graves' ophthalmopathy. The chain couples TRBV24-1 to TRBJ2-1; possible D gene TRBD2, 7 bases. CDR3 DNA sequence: TGTGCCACCAGTGATTCACAGGGTCTCAGCGGGAACAATGAGCAGTTCTTC. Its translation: CATSDSQGLSGNNEQFF.